This TCR beta chain was found in a study of immune heterogeneity within non-small cell lung tumors. The template consisted of bulk tumor genomic DNA, with 600 ng used per sample. Every primary tumor yielded several biopsies, spaced far apart, that were taken during surgery. Undergoing curative surgery were patients whose non-small cell lung cancer was untreated and newly diagnosed. Study donors were patients with a new diagnosis of non-small cell lung cancer who underwent surgery with curative intent. General observations from the study: Identical dominant CDR3 beta clonotypes spanned tumor sites within a patient, beside site-unique high-frequency clones.

To note about this clonotype: Its target is not known.

Multiplex PCR relied on 32 V and 13 J primers to amplify TCR beta CDR3. From the multiplex PCR reads, TCRdb called clonotypes with MiXCR, one entry per CDR3 protein. This sample has several thousand distinct CDR3 sequences; 36% occur once, and the top ten carry around 30%. Germline V lookup: CDR1 MGHRA, CDR2 YSYEKL. The V gene end was trimmed by 1 base and the J gene end by 5 bases; junction bases not matched to a gene: 6. The CDR3 contains 15 residues. This TCR derives from a woman between 45 and 65 years old with non-small cell lung cancer. Input material: lung tumor tissue. The chain is built from TRBV4-1 and TRBJ2-7; 9 nucleotides line up with TRBD1. The CDR3, as DNA: TGCGCCAGCAGCCAAGCCGGGACAGGGTTCGACGAGCAGTACTTC. This codes for CASSQAGTGFDEQYF.